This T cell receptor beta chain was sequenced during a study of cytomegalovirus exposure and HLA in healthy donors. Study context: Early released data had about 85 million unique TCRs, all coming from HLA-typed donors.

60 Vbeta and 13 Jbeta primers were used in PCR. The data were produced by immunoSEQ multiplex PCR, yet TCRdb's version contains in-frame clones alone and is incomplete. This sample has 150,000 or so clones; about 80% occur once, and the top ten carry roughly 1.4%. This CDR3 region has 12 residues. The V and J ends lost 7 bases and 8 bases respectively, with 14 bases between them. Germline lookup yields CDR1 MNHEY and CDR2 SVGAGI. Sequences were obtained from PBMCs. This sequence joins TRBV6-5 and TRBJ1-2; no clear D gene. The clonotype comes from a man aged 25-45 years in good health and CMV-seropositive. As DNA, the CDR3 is TGTGCCAGCACCTCCCGGGAGGACGGCTACACCTTC. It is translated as CASTSREDGYTF.